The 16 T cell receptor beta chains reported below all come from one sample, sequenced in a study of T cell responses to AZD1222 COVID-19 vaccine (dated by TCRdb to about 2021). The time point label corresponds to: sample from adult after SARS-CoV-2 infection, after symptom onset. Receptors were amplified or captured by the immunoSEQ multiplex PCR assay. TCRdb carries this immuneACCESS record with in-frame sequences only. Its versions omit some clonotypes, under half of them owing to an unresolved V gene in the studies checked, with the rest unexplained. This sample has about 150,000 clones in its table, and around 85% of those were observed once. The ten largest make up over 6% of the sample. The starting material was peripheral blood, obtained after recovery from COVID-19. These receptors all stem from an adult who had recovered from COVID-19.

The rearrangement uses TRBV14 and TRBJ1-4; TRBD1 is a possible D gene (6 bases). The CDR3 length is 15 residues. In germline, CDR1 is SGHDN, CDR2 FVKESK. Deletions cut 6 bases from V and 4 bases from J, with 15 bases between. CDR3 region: CASSQRGTSNEKLFF. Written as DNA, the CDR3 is TGTGCCAGCAGTCAACGGGGGACAAGTAATGAAAAACTGTTTTTT.

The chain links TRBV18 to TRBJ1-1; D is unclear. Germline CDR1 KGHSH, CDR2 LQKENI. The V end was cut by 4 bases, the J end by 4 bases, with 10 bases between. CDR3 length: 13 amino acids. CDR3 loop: CASSQAWSTEAFF. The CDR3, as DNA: TGTGCCAGCTCACAAGCTTGGAGCACTGAAGCTTTCTTT.

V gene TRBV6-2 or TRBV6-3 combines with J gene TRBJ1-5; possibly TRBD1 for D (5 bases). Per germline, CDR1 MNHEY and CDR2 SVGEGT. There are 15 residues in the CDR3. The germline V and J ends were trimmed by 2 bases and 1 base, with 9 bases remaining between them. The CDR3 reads CASSYVRGSNQPQHF. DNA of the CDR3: TGTGCCAGCAGTTACGTACGGGGGAGCAATCAGCCCCAGCATTTT.

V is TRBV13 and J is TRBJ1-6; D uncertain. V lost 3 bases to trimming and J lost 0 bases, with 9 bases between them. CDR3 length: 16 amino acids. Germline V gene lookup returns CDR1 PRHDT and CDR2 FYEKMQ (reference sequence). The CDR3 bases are TGTGCCAGCAGCTTCAGTCTGAGCTCCTATAATTCACCCCTCCACTTT. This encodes CASSFSLSSYNSPLHF.

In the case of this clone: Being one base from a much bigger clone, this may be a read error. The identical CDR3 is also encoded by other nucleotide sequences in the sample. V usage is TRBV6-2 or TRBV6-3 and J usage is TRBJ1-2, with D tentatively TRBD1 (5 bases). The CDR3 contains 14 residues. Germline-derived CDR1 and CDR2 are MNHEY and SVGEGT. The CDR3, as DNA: TGTGCAAGCAGTTCCTGGGGACGGAACTATGGCTACACCTTC. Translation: CASSSWGRNYGYTF.

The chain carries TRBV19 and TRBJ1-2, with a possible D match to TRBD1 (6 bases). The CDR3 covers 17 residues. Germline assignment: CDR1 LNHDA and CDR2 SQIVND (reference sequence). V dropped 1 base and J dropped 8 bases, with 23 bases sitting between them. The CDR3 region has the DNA TGTGCCAGTAGTATAGCGACGGCGGGGGGCAGAGGAAAAGGCTACACCTTC. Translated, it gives CASSIATAGGRGKGYTF.

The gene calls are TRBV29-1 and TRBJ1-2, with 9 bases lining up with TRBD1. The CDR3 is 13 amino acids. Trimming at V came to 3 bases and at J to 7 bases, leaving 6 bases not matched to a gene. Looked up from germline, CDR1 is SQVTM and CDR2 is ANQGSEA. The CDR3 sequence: CSVDGQGISGYTF. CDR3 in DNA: TGCAGCGTTGACGGACAGGGGATTAGTGGCTACACCTTC.

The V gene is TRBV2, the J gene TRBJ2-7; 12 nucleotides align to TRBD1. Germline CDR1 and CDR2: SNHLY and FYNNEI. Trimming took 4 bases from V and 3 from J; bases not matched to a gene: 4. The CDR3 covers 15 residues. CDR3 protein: CASSAGTGGFYEQYF. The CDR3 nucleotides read TGTGCCAGCAGTGCCGGGACAGGGGGCTTCTACGAGCAGTACTTC.

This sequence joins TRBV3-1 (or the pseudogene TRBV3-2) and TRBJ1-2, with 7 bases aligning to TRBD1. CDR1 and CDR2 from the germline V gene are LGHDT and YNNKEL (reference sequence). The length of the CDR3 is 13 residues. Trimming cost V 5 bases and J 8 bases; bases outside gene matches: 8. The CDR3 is CASSSGGGDGYTF. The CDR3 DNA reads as TGTGCCAGCAGCTCAGGGGGAGGAGACGGCTACACCTTC.

Written as DNA, the CDR3 is TGCGCCAGCCCCCGCGGCTCTTCCCTCCACTTT. Amino acids: CASPRGSSLHF. J is TRBJ1-6 and V is TRBV10-1; no clear D. The CDR3 length is 11 residues. Trimming removed 8 bases from V and 14 bases from J, with 13 bases in between. Germline lookup yields CDR1 WNHNN and CDR2 SYGVQD (reference sequence).

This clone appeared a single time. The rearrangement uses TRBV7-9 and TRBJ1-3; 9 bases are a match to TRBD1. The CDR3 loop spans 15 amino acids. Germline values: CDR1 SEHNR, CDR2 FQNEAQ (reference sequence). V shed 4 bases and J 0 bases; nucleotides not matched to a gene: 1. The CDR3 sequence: CASSSTGGSGNTIYF. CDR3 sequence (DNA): TGTGCCAGCAGCTCGACAGGGGGCTCTGGAAACACCATATATTTT.

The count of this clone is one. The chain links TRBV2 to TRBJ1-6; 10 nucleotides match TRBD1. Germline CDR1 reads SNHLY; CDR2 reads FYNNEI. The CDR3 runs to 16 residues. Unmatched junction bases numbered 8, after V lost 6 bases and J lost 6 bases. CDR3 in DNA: TGTGCCAGCAGAGGACAGGGGGGAGTCGGTAATTCACCCCTCCACTTT. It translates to CASRGQGGVGNSPLHF.

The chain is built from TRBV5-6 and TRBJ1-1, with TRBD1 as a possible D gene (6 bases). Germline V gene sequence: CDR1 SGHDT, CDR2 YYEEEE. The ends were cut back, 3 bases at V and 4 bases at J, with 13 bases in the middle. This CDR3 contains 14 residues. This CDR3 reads CASSSTQGPTEAFF. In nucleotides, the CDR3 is TGTGCCAGCAGCTCAACACAGGGCCCCACTGAAGCTTTCTTT.

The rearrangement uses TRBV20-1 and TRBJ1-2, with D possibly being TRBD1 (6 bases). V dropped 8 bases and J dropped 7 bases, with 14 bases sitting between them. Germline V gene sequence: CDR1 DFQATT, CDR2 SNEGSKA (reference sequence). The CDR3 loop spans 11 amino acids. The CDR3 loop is CSSYQGGGYTF. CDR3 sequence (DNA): TGCAGTTCCTATCAAGGGGGTGGCTACACCTTC.

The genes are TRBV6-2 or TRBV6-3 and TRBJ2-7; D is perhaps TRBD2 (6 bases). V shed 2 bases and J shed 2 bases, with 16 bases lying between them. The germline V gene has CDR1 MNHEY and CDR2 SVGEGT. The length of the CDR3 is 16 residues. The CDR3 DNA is TGTGCCAGCAGTTACACCACCGGGGGTTCAACCTACGAGCAGTACTTC. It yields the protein CASSYTTGGSTYEQYF.

The DNA for the CDR3 is TGCGCCAGCAGCCAAGAATGGGGAAGTGCTAATGAAAAACTGTTTTTT. As protein: CASSQEWGSANEKLFF. The chain combines TRBV4-1 with TRBJ1-4, with unresolved D. V was cut by 0 bases and J by 3 bases, with 11 bases left in between. In germline, CDR1 is MGHRA, CDR2 YSYEKL. This CDR3 region has 16 residues.